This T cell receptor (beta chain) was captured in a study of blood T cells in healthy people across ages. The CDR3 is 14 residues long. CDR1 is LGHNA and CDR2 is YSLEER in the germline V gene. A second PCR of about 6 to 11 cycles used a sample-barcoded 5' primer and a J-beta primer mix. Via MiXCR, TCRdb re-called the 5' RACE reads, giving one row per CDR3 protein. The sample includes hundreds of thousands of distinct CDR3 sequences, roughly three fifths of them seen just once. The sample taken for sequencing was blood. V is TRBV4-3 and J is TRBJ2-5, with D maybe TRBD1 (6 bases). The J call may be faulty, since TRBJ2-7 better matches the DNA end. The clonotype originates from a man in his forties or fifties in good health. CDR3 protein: CASSQGDTSYEQYF. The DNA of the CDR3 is TGCGCCAGCAGCCAAGGGGACACCTCCTACGAGCAGTACTTC.